This is a list of T cell receptor beta chains from one sample in a study of cytomegalovirus exposure and HLA in healthy donors. Clones were read by immunoSEQ multiplex PCR, and TCRdb kept only the in-frame ones, dropping some. The sample lists roughly 120,000 clones, roughly 15% occurring once. Sample: PBMCs. These TCRs come from a young woman in good health and CMV-seronegative. Each CDR3 is given with its conserved first and last residue. The D gene is left open where the match is weak. Size is omitted from some rows. Given values are once, few, many or a class for expanded clones.

v_gene	d_gene	j_gene	abundance	CDR3aa	CDR3nt
TRBV4-1	TRBD1	TRBJ1-1	few	CASSQQRDRGPLAFF	TGCGCCAGCAGCCAACAGAGGGACAGGGGGCCTCTAGCTTTCTTT
TRBV7-3	NA	TRBJ2-2	few	CASSFTGYTGELFF	TGTGCCAGCAGCTTCACGGGGTACACCGGGGAGCTGTTTTTT
TRBV28	NA	TRBJ1-2	NA	CASSGDKYGYTF	TGTGCCAGCAGTGGGGACAAGTATGGCTACACCTTC
TRBV6-1	NA	TRBJ2-7	NA	CASTLWGDSAVEQYF	TGTGCCAGCACCCTGTGGGGGGACTCCGCTGTCGAGCAGTACTTC
TRBV28	TRBD2	TRBJ2-3	few	CASSSLILAGGPDTQYF	TGTGCCAGCAGTTCGCTCATCCTAGCGGGAGGGCCAGATACGCAGTATTTT
TRBV7-8	NA	TRBJ2-1	NA	CASSPRGSGSSYNEQFF	TGTGCCAGCAGCCCACGGGGTAGCGGCAGCTCCTACAATGAGCAGTTCTTC
TRBV21-1	NA	TRBJ2-4	few	CASSQRGLAKNIQYF	TGTGCCAGCTCGCAGCGGGGTCTAGCCAAAAACATTCAGTACTTC
TRBV28	NA	TRBJ2-7	NA	CASSPGHSQYF	TGTGCCAGCAGTCCAGGACATAGTCAATACTTC
TRBV7-3	TRBD2	TRBJ2-3	few	CASSFIAGSTDTQYF	TGTGCCAGCAGCTTTATAGCGGGGAGCACAGATACGCAGTATTTT
TRBV9	TRBD1	TRBJ1-3	NA	CASSGSRDSSGNTIYF	TGTGCCAGCAGCGGCTCCCGGGACAGCTCTGGAAACACCATATATTTT
TRBV14	NA	TRBJ1-5	NA	CASSYSLNQPQHF	TGTGCCAGCAGCTACAGCCTCAATCAGCCCCAGCATTTT
TRBV7-9	NA	TRBJ1-5	few	CASSHSLDSLNQPQHF	TGTGCCAGCAGCCATTCTCTGGACAGTCTCAATCAGCCCCAGCATTTT
TRBV5-1	NA	TRBJ1-1	NA	CASSLAGNTEAFF	TGCGCCAGCAGCTTGGCGGGGAACACTGAAGCTTTCTTT
TRBV7-2	NA	TRBJ2-3	few	CASSLVGGLWADTQYF	TGTGCCAGCAGCTTAGTTGGGGGGTTATGGGCAGATACGCAGTATTTT
TRBV30	TRBD2	TRBJ2-7	few	CARSALAGVYEQYF	TGTGCCCGGAGTGCCCTAGCGGGGGTATACGAGCAGTACTTC
TRBV5-6	NA	TRBJ1-1	NA	CASSPIGGRAEAFF	TGTGCCAGCAGCCCAATAGGGGGAAGGGCTGAAGCTTTCTTT
TRBV5-1	NA	TRBJ1-4	NA	CASSLGQGNNEKLFF	TGCGCCAGCAGCTTGGGGCAGGGGAACAATGAAAAACTGTTTTTT
TRBV30	NA	TRBJ1-3	few	CAWSGLIGNTIYF	TGTGCCTGGAGTGGACTGATTGGAAACACCATATATTTT
TRBV6-1	NA	TRBJ1-1	few	CASSAKRNTEAFF	TGTGCCAGCAGTGCTAAGAGGAACACTGAAGCTTTCTTT
TRBV18	NA	TRBJ2-7	NA	CASSPGGAISEQYF	TGTGCCAGCTCACCAGGAGGGGCGATCTCCGAGCAGTACTTC
TRBV28	TRBD1	TRBJ1-4	few	CASSQGGPDEKLFF	TGTGCCAGCAGTCAAGGGGGCCCGGATGAAAAACTGTTTTTT
TRBV10-3	TRBD2	TRBJ2-3	NA	CAISDTGGRDTQYF	TGTGCCATCAGTGATACGGGGGGGCGCGATACGCAGTATTTT
TRBV28	NA	TRBJ2-3	NA	CASSLREVPIDTQYF	TGTGCCAGCAGTTTGCGCGAAGTTCCGATAGATACGCAGTATTTT
TRBV2	TRBD2	TRBJ2-1	NA	CASSVSTSGSNEQFF	TGTGCCAGCAGTGTTAGCACTAGCGGGAGCAATGAGCAGTTCTTC
TRBV9	TRBD2	TRBJ2-2	few	CASSPGLAGQQGELFF	TGTGCCAGCAGCCCGGGGCTAGCGGGGCAACAGGGGGAGCTGTTTTTT
TRBV5-4	TRBD1	TRBJ2-7	once	CASSWGQSSYEQYF	TGTGCCAGCAGCTGGGGACAGAGCTCCTACGAGCAGTACTTC
TRBV30	NA	TRBJ2-7	NA	CAWSPGPPREQYF	TGTGCCTGGAGTCCGGGTCCACCACGCGAGCAGTACTTC
TRBV6-1	NA	TRBJ1-6	few	CASSEFRDSPLHF	TGTGCCAGCAGTGAGTTCCGGGATTCACCCCTCCACTTT
TRBV27	NA	TRBJ2-7	few	CASRRGRGTPPYEQYF	TGTGCCAGTCGACGAGGGAGGGGGACCCCACCCTACGAGCAGTACTTC
TRBV5-4	TRBD1	TRBJ1-1	NA	CASRPGIQGAIGNTEAFF	TGTGCCAGCAGGCCCGGCATACAGGGGGCAATAGGGAACACTGAAGCTTTCTTT
TRBV30	NA	TRBJ2-5	NA	CAWGESSTKQYF	TGTGCCTGGGGGGAGAGTTCTACGAAGCAGTACTTC
TRBV9	TRBD1	TRBJ2-4	few	CASSPQLGTGEENIQYF	TGTGCCAGCAGCCCCCAGCTCGGGACAGGGGAGGAGAACATTCAGTACTTC